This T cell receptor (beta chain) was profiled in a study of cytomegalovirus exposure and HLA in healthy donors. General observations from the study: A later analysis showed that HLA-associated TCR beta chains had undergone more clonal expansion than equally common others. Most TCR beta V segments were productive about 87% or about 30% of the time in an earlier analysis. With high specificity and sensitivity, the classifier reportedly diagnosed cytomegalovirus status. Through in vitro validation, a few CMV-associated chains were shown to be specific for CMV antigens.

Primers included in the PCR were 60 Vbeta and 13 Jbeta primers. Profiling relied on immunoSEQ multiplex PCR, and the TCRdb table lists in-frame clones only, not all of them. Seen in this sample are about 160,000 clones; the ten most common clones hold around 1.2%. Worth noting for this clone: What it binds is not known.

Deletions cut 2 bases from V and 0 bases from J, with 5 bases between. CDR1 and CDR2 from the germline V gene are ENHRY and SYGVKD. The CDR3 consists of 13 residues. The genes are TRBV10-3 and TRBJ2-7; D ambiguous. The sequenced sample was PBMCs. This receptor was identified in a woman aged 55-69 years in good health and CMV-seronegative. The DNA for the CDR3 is TGTGCCATCAGTGAGGACTCCTCCTACGAGCAGTACTTC. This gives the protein CAISEDSSYEQYF.